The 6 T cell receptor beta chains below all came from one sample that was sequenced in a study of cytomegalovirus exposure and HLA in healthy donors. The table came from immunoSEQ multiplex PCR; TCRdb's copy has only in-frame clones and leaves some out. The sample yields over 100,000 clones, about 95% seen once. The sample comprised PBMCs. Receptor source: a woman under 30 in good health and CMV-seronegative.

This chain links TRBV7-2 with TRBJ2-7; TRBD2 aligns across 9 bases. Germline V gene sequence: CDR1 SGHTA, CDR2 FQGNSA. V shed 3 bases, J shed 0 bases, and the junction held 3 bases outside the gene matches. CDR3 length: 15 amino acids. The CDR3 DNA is TGTGCCAGCAGCTTCCTTAGCGGGAGCTCCTACGAGCAGTACTTC. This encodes CASSFLSGSSYEQYF.

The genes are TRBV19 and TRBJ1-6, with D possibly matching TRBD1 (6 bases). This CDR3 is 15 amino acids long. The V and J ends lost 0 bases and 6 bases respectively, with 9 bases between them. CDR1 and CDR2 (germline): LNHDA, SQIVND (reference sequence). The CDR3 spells CASSIDSTGNSPLHF. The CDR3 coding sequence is TGTGCCAGTAGTATAGATTCGACAGGTAATTCACCCCTCCACTTT.

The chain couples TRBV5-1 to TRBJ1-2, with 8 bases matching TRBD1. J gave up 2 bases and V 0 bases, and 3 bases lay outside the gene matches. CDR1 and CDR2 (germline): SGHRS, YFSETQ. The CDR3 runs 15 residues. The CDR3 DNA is TGCGCCAGCAGCTTGGCAGGGGGCGCCAACTATGGCTACACCTTC. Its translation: CASSLAGGANYGYTF.

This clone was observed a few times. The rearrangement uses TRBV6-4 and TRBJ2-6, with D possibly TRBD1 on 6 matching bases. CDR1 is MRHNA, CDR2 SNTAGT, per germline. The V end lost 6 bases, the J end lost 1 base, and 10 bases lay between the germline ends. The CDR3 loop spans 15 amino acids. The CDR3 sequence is CASSEGGSGANVLTF. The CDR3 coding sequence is TGTGCCAGCAGCGAAGGGGGTTCTGGGGCCAACGTCCTGACTTTC.

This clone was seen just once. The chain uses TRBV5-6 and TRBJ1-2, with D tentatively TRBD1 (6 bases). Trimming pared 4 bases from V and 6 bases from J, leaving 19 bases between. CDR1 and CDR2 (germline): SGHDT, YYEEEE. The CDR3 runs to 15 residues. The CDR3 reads CASSRTTGSLNGYTF. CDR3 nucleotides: TGTGCCAGCAGCCGGACAACAGGGTCTCTAAATGGCTACACCTTC.

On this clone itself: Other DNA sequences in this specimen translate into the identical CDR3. The CDR3 sequence is CAISESDSSYEQYF. The CDR3 coding sequence is TGTGCCATCAGTGAGTCTGACAGCTCCTACGAGCAGTACTTC. V is TRBV10-3 and J is TRBJ2-7; the D gene is possibly TRBD1 (5 bases). Germline V gene sequence: CDR1 ENHRY, CDR2 SYGVKD. Trimming took off 0 bases at V and 0 bases at J, with 6 bases between the two ends. The CDR3 has 14 residues.